This T cell receptor beta chain was obtained from a study of OX40 agonist ivuxolimab in advanced cancers. Blood got drawn at baseline, again on cycle 4 day 1, and then on cycle 7 day 1. V lost 2 bases and J 8 bases, leaving 19 bases between the germline ends. The CDR3 spans 15 residues. Germline CDR1 reads SGHKS; CDR2 reads YYEKEE (reference sequence). Only in-frame clones appear in the TCRdb table, and some are missing; sequencing was by immunoSEQ multiplex PCR. The sample gives some 95,000 clones, 70% to 90% of which show up once; 3.5% to 4% is in the top ten. The clonotype was recovered from an adult with an advanced solid tumor such as melanoma, head and neck, liver or kidney cancer. Sequenced material: CD4+ or CD8+ T cells sorted from blood, taken in a trial of the OX40 agonist ivuxolimab. The rearrangement uses TRBV5-5 and TRBJ1-2, with D tentatively TRBD1 (6 bases). CDR3 loop: CASSFVLGGEVGYTF. CDR3 DNA: TGTGCCAGCAGCTTCGTCTTGGGGGGCGAGGTCGGCTACACCTTC.